A single sample gave rise to the 7 T cell receptor beta chains below, sequenced in a study of beta chain features in type 1 diabetes. The isolated RNA, all of it, was reverse transcribed, so expressed TCRB transcripts were what got sequenced. Assay: immunoSEQ multiplex PCR; the TCRdb copy retains only in-frame clones and omits some. The sample holds roughly 330,000 clones, 8% to 13% seen once. The sequenced sample was naive CD4+ T cells from blood. These receptors were taken from a woman between 25 and 40 years old in good health.

The genes are TRBV28 and TRBJ2-4; no definite D call. V was clipped by 5 bases and J by 7 bases, with 9 bases between them. CDR3 length equals 12 residues. The germline gives CDR1 MDHEN, CDR2 SYDVKM. The CDR3 loop is CASSDSWNIQYF. The CDR3 DNA follows: TGTGCCAGCAGTGATAGTTGGAACATTCAGTACTTC.

This chain connects TRBV5-1 to TRBJ2-7; TRBD2 matches at 9 bases. Germline CDR1 is SGHRS and CDR2 is YFSETQ. Losses at the gene ends were 3 bases for V and 7 bases for J; bases not matched to a gene: 11. CDR3 length equals 15 residues. The CDR3 reads CASSSSGTSYLEQYF. The DNA of the CDR3 is TGCGCCAGCAGCTCCTCCGGGACTAGCTATTTGGAGCAGTACTTC.

This clone was detected a few times. The chain uses TRBV5-4 and TRBJ1-4, with 7 bases matching TRBD1. Germline values: CDR1 SGHNT, CDR2 YYREEE (reference sequence). CDR3 length equals 15 residues. The V and J ends lost 5 bases and 0 bases, in that order; junction bases with no gene match: 4. CDR3 loop: CASRQGQSTNEKLFF. DNA for the CDR3: TGTGCCAGCAGACAGGGACAGTCAACTAATGAAAAACTGTTTTTT.

This sequence joins TRBV6-5 and TRBJ1-2; D might be TRBD1 (6 bases). The CDR3 covers 15 residues. Per germline, CDR1 MNHEY and CDR2 SVGAGI. V shed 6 bases and J shed 4 bases, with 18 bases lying between them. CDR3 protein: CASRGDRRPGYGYTF. In DNA, the CDR3 is TGTGCCAGCAGAGGTGACAGGCGGCCGGGCTATGGCTACACCTTC.

The table lists this clone with a few counts. V usage is TRBV7-8 and J usage is TRBJ1-1, with D possibly TRBD1 on 6 matching bases. The CDR3 has 15 residues. V lost 1 base and J lost 0, with 9 bases in between. Germline V gives CDR1 SGHVS, CDR2 FQNEAQ. CDR3 loop: CASSLVTGMNTEAFF. As DNA, the CDR3 is TGTGCCAGCAGCTTAGTGACAGGAATGAACACTGAAGCTTTCTTT.

The V call is TRBV11-2, the J call TRBJ2-6; D possibly corresponds to TRBD1 (6 bases). The length of the CDR3 is 15 residues. V was cut by 6 bases and J by 4 bases, with 13 bases left in between. Germline V lookup: CDR1 SGHAT, CDR2 FQNNGV. The CDR3 loop is CASSFFGTGANVLTF. CDR3 bases: TGTGCCAGCAGTTTCTTTGGGACAGGGGCCAACGTCCTGACTTTC.

Remarks on this clone: Additional DNA sequences in this sample encode the identical CDR3. V gene TRBV7-2 combines with J gene TRBJ2-3; 15 bases match TRBD2. Germline CDR1 and CDR2: SGHTA and FQGNSA. With 5 bases clipped from V and 0 bases from J, the junction kept 3 bases outside the gene matches. The CDR3 spans 17 residues. The CDR3 sequence is CASSRTSGRASTDTQYF. DNA of the CDR3: TGTGCCAGCAGCCGGACTAGCGGGAGGGCTAGCACAGATACGCAGTATTTT.